The 23 T cell receptor beta chains below all came from one sample that was sequenced in a study of blood T cell repertoires in COVID-19. Assay: immunoSEQ multiplex PCR; the TCRdb copy retains only in-frame clones and omits some. This repertoire shows tens of thousands of clones, approximately 72% found once; its top ten account for around two fifths. The sample was peripheral blood. These receptors were collected from a woman of 80 years or more with acute or convalescent COVID-19.

This clone has only a few counts. This sequence joins TRBV3-1 (or the pseudogene TRBV3-2) and TRBJ1-1; 7 bases are a match to TRBD1. This CDR3 has 17 residues. The V gene end was trimmed by 4 bases and the J gene end by 6 bases; junction bases not matched to a gene: 17. Germline V gene sequence: CDR1 LGHDT, CDR2 YNNKEL (reference sequence). The CDR3 sequence is CASSPSGYQQGSAEAFF. The CDR3 region has the DNA TGTGCCAGCAGCCCGAGTGGGTATCAACAGGGGAGTGCTGAAGCTTTCTTT.

V gene TRBV5-6 combines with J gene TRBJ2-3; 7 bases match TRBD1. Looked up from germline, CDR1 is SGHDT and CDR2 is YYEEEE. The V segment lost 3 bases and the J segment 1 base; nucleotides outside the gene matches: 5. The CDR3 sequence is 15 residues long. The CDR3 spells CASSYRDRRTDTQYF. The CDR3 DNA sequence: TGTGCCAGCAGCTACCGGGACAGACGCACAGATACGCAGTATTTT.

This clone has just a few counts. V and J are TRBV6-1 and TRBJ2-1; D possibly corresponds to TRBD1 (6 bases). Per germline, CDR1 MNHNS and CDR2 SASEGT. The CDR3 loop spans 17 amino acids. V was pared by 2 bases and J by 2 bases, with 16 bases between. CDR3 region: CASSERVRQVTYNEQFF. Here the CDR3 DNA reads TGTGCCAGCAGTGAAAGGGTAAGACAGGTAACCTACAATGAGCAGTTCTTC.

This clone was recorded at least ten times. The V call is TRBV12-3 or TRBV12-4, the J call TRBJ1-1, with D perhaps TRBD1 (6 bases). This CDR3 contains 13 residues. Trimming removed 1 base from V and 7 bases from J, with 10 bases in between. CDR3 loop: CASSLVGAGEAFF. The CDR3 DNA follows: TGTGCCAGCAGTTTAGTGGGGGCAGGTGAAGCTTTCTTT.

The rearrangement joins TRBV6-5 to TRBJ1-6; D is possibly TRBD1 (6 bases). V gave up 0 bases and J gave up 8 bases, with 14 bases separating them. CDR1 is MNHEY and CDR2 is SVGAGI in the germline V gene. The CDR3 extends over 16 amino acids. CDR3 coding DNA: TGTGCCAGCAGTTACTCTAGGGGTGCAGGGGATTCACCCCTCCACTTT. This sequence encodes CASSYSRGAGDSPLHF.

The J gene is TRBJ1-1, the V gene TRBV18, with TRBD1 matching 9 bases. Trimming removed 5 bases from V and 10 bases from J; junction bases left unmatched: 11. The CDR3 runs to 14 residues. From germline, CDR1 is KGHSH and CDR2 LQKENI. The CDR3 is CASSSIDRGIGAFF. The CDR3, as DNA: TGTGCCAGCTCATCGATCGACAGGGGGATAGGAGCTTTCTTT.

The chain carries TRBV5-4 and TRBJ2-7; TRBD1 might be the D (6 bases). From germline, CDR1 is SGHNT and CDR2 YYREEE (reference sequence). Trimming cost V 4 bases and J 1 base, with 15 bases left between them. The CDR3 is made up of 15 amino acids. CDR3 sequence reads: CASSRTGTSSYEQYF. The DNA for the CDR3 is TGTGCCAGCAGCAGAACCGGGACATCTTCCTACGAGCAGTACTTC.

The V and J genes are TRBV9 and TRBJ2-1, with 8 positions matching TRBD1. The CDR3 covers 14 residues. Germline CDR1 and CDR2: SGDLS and YYNGEE. The V and J ends lost 4 bases and 8 bases, in that order; junction bases with no gene match: 8. The CDR3 spells CASSPRYRGDEQFF. In nucleotides, the CDR3 is TGTGCCAGCAGCCCCCGGTACAGGGGGGATGAGCAGTTCTTC.

The chain couples TRBV7-2 to TRBJ2-3; possibly TRBD2 for D (6 bases). Looked up from germline, CDR1 is SGHTA and CDR2 is FQGNSA. The germline V and J ends were trimmed by 0 bases and 1 base, with 17 bases remaining between them. The CDR3 has 18 residues. CDR3 in DNA: TGTGCCAGCAGCTTAGCGGGCGAGGACTACGGGCGCACAGATACGCAGTATTTT. Amino acid sequence: CASSLAGEDYGRTDTQYF.

V and J are TRBV4-2 and TRBJ2-1; 8 nucleotides match TRBD2. V dropped 0 bases and J dropped 4; count of bases not matched to a gene: 2. The V gene's germline CDR1 is LGHNA and CDR2 YNFKEQ. The CDR3 contains 15 residues. This CDR3 is CASSQDGLAYNEQFF. The CDR3 coding sequence is TGTGCCAGCAGCCAAGATGGACTAGCATACAATGAGCAGTTCTTC.

This clone has just a few counts. V usage is TRBV10-1 and J usage is TRBJ1-1; 7 positions agree with TRBD1. With 6 bases clipped from V and 1 base from J, the junction kept 11 bases outside the gene matches. CDR3 length: 16 residues. In germline, CDR1 is WNHNN, CDR2 SYGVQD (reference sequence). The CDR3 nucleotides read TGCGCCAGCAGCGCCAAATTGACAGGGCCGAACACTGAAGCTTTCTTT. Protein sequence: CASSAKLTGPNTEAFF.

This clone was seen a handful of times. The chain employs TRBV5-1 and TRBJ2-7; perhaps TRBD1 as D (6 bases). V was cut by 4 bases and J by 3 bases, with 14 bases left in between. The CDR3 runs 14 residues. From germline, CDR1 is SGHRS and CDR2 YFSETQ. The CDR3, as DNA: TGCGCCAGCAGCGTCCAGGGGTACGGCTACGAGCAGTACTTC. Encoded protein: CASSVQGYGYEQYF. The full variable domain, in which reference TRBV5-1 and TRBJ2-7 provide the parts outside the CDR3, is KAGVTQTPRYLIKTRGQQVTLSCSPISGHRSVSWYQQTPGQGLQFLFEYFSETQRNKGNFPGRFSGRQFSNSRSEMNVSTLELGDSALYLCASSVQGYGYEQYFGPGTRLTVT.

This chain joins TRBV28 and TRBJ1-6; maybe TRBD1 (5 bases). The CDR3 has 14 amino acids. V was pared by 1 base and J by 10 bases, with 11 bases between. Germline V gives CDR1 MDHEN, CDR2 SYDVKM. CDR3 residues: CASSLSGFGSPLHF. CDR3 bases: TGTGCCAGCAGTTTATCAGGGTTCGGGTCACCCCTCCACTTT.

The genes are TRBV5-3 and TRBJ1-1; D ambiguous. TRBV5-3 qualifies as an ORF whose function is uncertain. Trimming left V 6 bases short and J 7 bases short, with 7 bases between. CDR3 size: 10 residues. The CDR3 nucleotides read TGTGCCAGAACCCCAGGTGAAGCTTTCTTT. Protein sequence: CARTPGEAFF.

The chain recombines TRBV12-2 with TRBJ2-2; the DNA was not used to check the table's D call, TRBD2. TRBV12-2 counts as a pseudogene. This CDR3 comprises 20 residues. The CDR3 sequence is CASRSVGRTLPRGNTGELFF. The CDR3 nucleotides read TGTGCAAGTCGCTCCGTCGGGAGAACCCTCCCGAGGGGGAACACCGGGGAGCTGTTTTTT.

The rearrangement joins TRBV2 to TRBJ1-1, with D possibly matching TRBD1 (5 bases). Germline V gene lookup returns CDR1 SNHLY and CDR2 FYNNEI. CDR3 length: 14 residues. V was shortened by 6 bases and J by 0 bases, with 11 bases between the two germline ends. DNA of the CDR3: TGTGCCAGCAGCCCGGGACTGCTGAACACTGAAGCTTTCTTT. This translates into CASSPGLLNTEAFF.

This chain links TRBV15 with TRBJ2-3; D possibly corresponds to TRBD2 (5 bases). Germline CDR1 LNHNV, CDR2 YYDKDF (reference sequence). The V end lost 0 bases, the J end lost 9 bases, and 13 bases lay between the germline ends. This CDR3 has 14 residues. The CDR3 here is CATSRDGAGNTQYF. The CDR3 DNA sequence: TGTGCCACCAGCAGAGATGGAGCCGGGAACACGCAGTATTTT.

This clone was counted only a few times. The J gene is TRBJ2-7, the V gene TRBV30; TRBD1 is a possible D gene (5 bases). The CDR3 contains 11 residues. V was clipped by 4 bases and J by 4 bases, with 8 bases between them. CDR1 GTSNPN and CDR2 SVGIG come from the germline V gene (reference sequence). CDR3 residues: CAWTKGYEQYF. CDR3 nucleotide sequence: TGTGCCTGGACAAAGGGGTACGAGCAGTACTTC.

The V and J genes are TRBV5-1 and TRBJ2-6, with D maybe TRBD1 (5 bases). CDR3 size: 16 residues. V was cut by 4 bases and J by 2 bases, with 13 bases left in between. Germline-derived CDR1 and CDR2 are SGHRS and YFSETQ. CDR3 protein: CASSPGLGPGANVLTF. As DNA, the CDR3 is TGCGCCAGCAGCCCAGGCCTGGGGCCTGGGGCCAACGTCCTGACTTTC.

This chain uses TRBV6-5 with TRBJ2-1, with D uncertain. Germline-derived CDR1 and CDR2 are MNHEY and SVGAGI. V was trimmed by 4 bases and J by 6 bases, leaving 7 bases between them. The CDR3 loop spans 12 amino acids. In nucleotides, the CDR3 is TGTGCCAGCAGTTCCGCGAGCAATGAGCAGTTCTTC. Encoded protein: CASSSASNEQFF.

CDR3 sequence reads: CASSSSGGPQHTQYF. The CDR3 DNA reads as TGCGCCAGCAGCTCCTCCGGGGGGCCTCAGCATACGCAGTATTTT. This chain joins TRBV5-1 and TRBJ2-3; possibly TRBD2 for D (7 bases). V was pared by 3 bases and J by 7 bases, with 18 bases between. CDR3 size: 15 residues. Per the germline V gene, CDR1 is SGHRS and CDR2 is YFSETQ.

The V gene is TRBV5-1, the J gene TRBJ2-1, with D perhaps TRBD2 (5 bases). Germline values: CDR1 SGHRS, CDR2 YFSETQ. V gave up 4 bases and J gave up 4 bases, with 6 bases separating them. The CDR3 loop spans 12 amino acids. CDR3 coding DNA: TGCGCCAGCAGCACTAGTTACAATGAGCAGTTCTTC. It yields the protein CASSTSYNEQFF.

J is TRBJ1-2 and V is TRBV13; 8 bases are shared with TRBD1. The CDR3 consists of 13 residues. V trimming: 3 bases; J trimming: 8 bases; junction bases outside the gene matches: 5. Germline V gene lookup returns CDR1 PRHDT and CDR2 FYEKMQ (reference sequence). Here the CDR3 reads CASSLSRGQGYTF. DNA for the CDR3: TGTGCCAGCAGCTTGTCCAGGGGGCAAGGCTACACCTTC.